This TCR beta chain appears in the sequencing data of a study of T cells in Graves' hyperthyroidism and ophthalmopathy. Many counts were recorded for this clonotype. Exclusion criteria comprised uncontrolled infection, other autoimmune disease, pregnancy or lactation. The CDR3 length is 13 residues. V gave up 3 bases and J gave up 4 bases; unmatched junction bases: 1. Germline V gene lookup returns CDR1 SGHTA and CDR2 FQGTGA. Amplification of TCR beta CDR3 regions was performed using RNA transcripts as template. When the TCR CDR3 underwent first-round RT-PCR, the HTBI primer set was used. TCRdb fed the multiplex PCR reads into MiXCR, producing one record per CDR3 protein. The sample records a few hundred thousand distinct CDR3 sequences, around 50% being singletons.

The sequence was collected from an adult woman with Graves' disease, either hyperthyroidism or ophthalmopathy (not recorded which). The sequenced sample consisted of peripheral blood or thyroid tissue (not recorded which). The chain joins TRBV7-3 to TRBJ2-5; 8 positions match TRBD2. Here the CDR3 reads CASSFREGETQYF. In DNA, the CDR3 is TGTGCCAGCAGCTTTCGGGAGGGAGAGACCCAGTACTTC.